This T cell receptor beta chain was sequenced in a study of metastatic and nonmetastatic thyroid tumors. Looking at the study overall: Comparative analysis of repertoires was undertaken across blood and tumor or nodule tissue obtained from malignant and benign thyroid patients.

Study-wide results and caveats: Within blood and tumor, benign nodules reportedly had significantly lower TCR beta diversity than malignant thyroid tumors did.

This clone was observed a handful of times. What it binds is unknown. V trimming: 3 bases; J trimming: 2 bases; junction bases outside the gene matches: 4. This CDR3 has 14 amino acids. The authors' processing: The study built a papillary thyroid cancer distant-metastasis classifier from CDR3 differences across clinicopathological groups. TCRdb re-called clones via MiXCR from the PCR reads. TCRdb, rather than the study authors, made the V and J calls. The sample consists of about 38,000 clones, approximately 51% of them appearing once. Among the patients, none had received any treatment before thyroid surgery.

The receptor was isolated from a male donor with papillary thyroid cancer or a benign thyroid nodule (not recorded which). Some clones in this sample may be carry-over from other donors' samples. The sequenced sample was tumor tissue. The rearrangement joins TRBV12-3 or TRBV12-4 to TRBJ2-7; 7 positions match TRBD1. CDR3 DNA: TGTGCCAGCAGTTTCACCGGGACAGCCTACGAGCAGTACTTC. This encodes CASSFTGTAYEQYF.